Listed below are T cell receptor beta chains from one sample, sequenced in a study of blood T cell repertoires in COVID-19. TCRdb's copy holds only in-frame clones and misses some; the assay was immunoSEQ multiplex PCR. The sample shows a few hundred thousand clones, 70% to 90% of them seen only once. Sequencing was performed on peripheral blood. The receptors shown here come from a young man with active or convalescent COVID-19. CDR3s include the opening cysteine and the closing phenylalanine or tryptophan. Each record gives: V gene, clone size, D gene, J gene, CDR3 DNA, CDR3 protein. A D gene is named only where the DNA matches it firmly. A row's size may be missing; if present it is once, few, many or a size class.

TRBV15	-	TRBD1	TRBJ2-7	TGTGCCACCAGCAGAATGGGACAGGGAGACTACGAGCAGTACTTC	CATSRMGQGDYEQYF
TRBV6-5	once	-	TRBJ2-7	TGTGCCAGCAGTTCCAATGGACAGCGGTGGTACGAGCAGTACTTC	CASSSNGQRWYEQYF
TRBV2	once	TRBD1	TRBJ1-6	TGTGCCAGCAACGACCGGGACAGGGATAATTCACCCCTCCACTTT	CASNDRDRDNSPLHF
TRBV2	-	-	TRBJ1-6	TGTGCCAGCATATCCAGAGGGACCTATAATTCACCCCTCCACTTT	CASISRGTYNSPLHF
TRBV2	-	-	TRBJ2-5	TGTGCCAGCAGTCCGTTCAGGGAGACCCAGTACTTC	CASSPFRETQYF
TRBV27	-	-	TRBJ1-1	TGTGCCAGCAGTTTACGTGGCACCCCTGAAGCTTTCTTT	CASSLRGTPEAFF
TRBV15	-	TRBD2	TRBJ2-1	TGTGCCACCAGCGCAAAGCGGGGGGCACTCAATGAGCAGTTCTTC	CATSAKRGALNEQFF
TRBV30	-	TRBD1	TRBJ2-5	TGTGCCTGGGAGGGACAGGGCGTAGAGACCCAGTACTTC	CAWEGQGVETQYF
TRBV13	-	-	TRBJ2-3	TGTGCCAGCAGCTTAGATGCAGGGAAGCGGGTGGAAGATACGCAGTATTTT	CASSLDAGKRVEDTQYF
TRBV29-1	-	-	TRBJ2-5	TGCAGCGTGAGACAGGGGGCTAGCGGGAATACGTACCAAGAGACCCAGTACTTC	CSVRQGASGNTYQETQYF
TRBV2	-	-	TRBJ1-6	TGTGCCAGCAGTGAAGCGCTCGGTTATAATTCACCCCTCCACTTT	CASSEALGYNSPLHF
TRBV6-5	-	-	TRBJ2-7	TGTGCCATAAAAAAGCGGGCAGCCTCCTACGAGCAGTACTTC	CAIKKRAASYEQYF
TRBV14	-	-	TRBJ2-7	TGTGCCAGCAGCCTAGGGACACCCTACGAGCAGTACTTC	CASSLGTPYEQYF
TRBV2	-	TRBD1	TRBJ2-1	TGTGCCAGCAGTGCGGGACAGGGATCCTACAATGAGCAGTTCTTC	CASSAGQGSYNEQFF
TRBV30	once	-	TRBJ1-5	TGTGCCTGGAGTGGTCGGTTTGGCAATCAGCCCCAGCATTTT	CAWSGRFGNQPQHF
TRBV6-1	-	-	TRBJ1-2	TGTGCCAGCAGTGAAGAGTGGCTAGGAGATGGCTACACCTTC	CASSEEWLGDGYTF
TRBV27	-	TRBD1	TRBJ1-4	TGTGCCAGCAGTCCCCGGACAGGCCTAAATGAAAAACTGTTTTTT	CASSPRTGLNEKLFF
TRBV28	-	TRBD1	TRBJ1-2	TGTGCCAGCAGTTTAGGAGGGGGCGCCGTATATGGCTACACCTTC	CASSLGGGAVYGYTF
TRBV9	once	-	TRBJ1-6	TGTGCCAGCAGCGTAGGTCTCCAAACGAGTTCACCCCTCCACTTT	CASSVGLQTSSPLHF
TRBV18	-	TRBD1	TRBJ2-7	TGTGCCAGCTCACCCCCGACAGGGACCTACGAGCAGTACTTC	CASSPPTGTYEQYF
TRBV23-1	-	TRBD1	TRBJ2-1	TGCGCCAGCAGTCACTGGACAGGGGTCCCCTTTACTGAGCAGTTCTTC	CASSHWTGVPFTEQFF
TRBV9	few	TRBD1	TRBJ1-6	TGTGCCAGCAGCGAATCCGGGACAGTTAATTCACCCCTCCACTTT	CASSESGTVNSPLHF
TRBV2	-	-	TRBJ1-5	TGTGCCAGCAGTGTGGGGGGAACCTCGCAGCCCCAGCATTTT	CASSVGGTSQPQHF
TRBV7-9	-	TRBD1	TRBJ1-4	TGTGCCAGCAGCTCACCGCAGGGGGGAAGGACTAATGAAAAACTGTTTTTT	CASSSPQGGRTNEKLFF
TRBV2	-	-	TRBJ1-2	TGTGCCAGCAGACCCCAGGGCCTCGGTGGCTACACCTTC	CASRPQGLGGYTF
TRBV5-1	-	-	TRBJ1-1	TGCGCCAGCAGCCCATCGACAGGGAACACTGAAGCTTTCTTT	CASSPSTGNTEAFF
TRBV10-1	once	TRBD1	TRBJ1-4	TGCGCCAGCAGTGAGTCTAAAGGGACAGGGTATGAAAAACTGTTTTTT	CASSESKGTGYEKLFF
TRBV7-9	-	-	TRBJ2-7	TGTGCCAGCAGCGCCCCCGGGGCCTACGAGCAGTACTTC	CASSAPGAYEQYF
TRBV19	-	-	TRBJ1-2	TGTGCCAGTAAGGAAGGCAGGAGGTCTGGCTACACCTTC	CASKEGRRSGYTF
TRBV19	many	TRBD1	TRBJ1-2	TGTGCCAGTATTTCCGGGACAGGAAGTGGCTACACCTTC	CASISGTGSGYTF
TRBV11-1	-	-	TRBJ1-2	TGTGCCAGCAGCTTAGGACTTCAGGGGATGATCTATGGCTACACCTTC	CASSLGLQGMIYGYTF
TRBV4-1	-	TRBD1	TRBJ2-7	TGCGCCAGCAGACAAGAACAGGGGTACGAGCAGTACTTC	CASRQEQGYEQYF
TRBV10-3	once	-	TRBJ2-4	TGTGCCACAGCCGGGGAGATTTCGAACATTCAGTACTTC	CATAGEISNIQYF
TRBV7-3	-	TRBD2	TRBJ2-2	TGTGCCAGCAGTTTTAGGGGTTTTAGCGGGGGTACCGCCGGGGAGCTGTTTTTT	CASSFRGFSGGTAGELFF
TRBV19	-	-	TRBJ1-1	TGTGCCAGTAGTCCGAGTTTAAACACTGAAGCTTTCTTT	CASSPSLNTEAFF
TRBV6-5	-	-	TRBJ1-2	TGTGCCAGCAGTTGGGGGCACTCCTATGGCTACACCTTC	CASSWGHSYGYTF
TRBV7-9	-	TRBD1	TRBJ1-1	TGTGCCAGCAGCTTCGGACAGGGAACTGAAGCTTTCTTT	CASSFGQGTEAFF
TRBV28	-	TRBD1	TRBJ1-4	TGTGCCAGCAGTCCCCGCCAGGGGGATAATGAAAAACTGTTTTTT	CASSPRQGDNEKLFF
TRBV6-2/TRBV6-3	few	-	TRBJ2-7	TGTGCCAGCAGTTCCGGGGGACCTCCCTACGAGCAGTACTTC	CASSSGGPPYEQYF
TRBV6-2/TRBV6-3	-	-	TRBJ1-5	TGTGCCAGCAGTTACGAACGGAGGTTCAATCAGCCCCAGCATTTT	CASSYERRFNQPQHF
TRBV30	-	-	TRBJ1-1	TGTGCCTGGAGTCCTGGACACTCTGAAGCTTTCTTT	CAWSPGHSEAFF
TRBV10-1	-	-	TRBJ2-1	TGCGCCAGCAGTTGGGACTCGAACAATGAGCAGTTCTTC	CASSWDSNNEQFF
TRBV7-8	-	TRBD2	TRBJ2-7	TGTGCCAGCAGCTCCCGCCAGGTTAGGACTAGCGGGAGGGCCGGCTACGAGCAGTACTTC	CASSSRQVRTSGRAGYEQYF
TRBV5-4	-	TRBD2	TRBJ2-2	TGTGCCAGCAGCCCCGGAGGCGGGAGGGCGGCCGGGGAGCTGTTTTTT	CASSPGGGRAAGELFF
TRBV27	-	TRBD1	TRBJ1-4	TGTGCCAGCAGTTTATTACTAGGGGGCGATGAAAAACTGTTTTTT	CASSLLLGGDEKLFF